Listed here is a single T cell receptor (beta chain). Original analysis: Amplification from reference gene primers served as the basis for estimated nucleated cell counts. Data came from immunoSEQ multiplex PCR; TCRdb stores just in-frame clones and leaves some out. Clonal size and the V and J genes are those of that table, whereas D and trimming came from the DNA. The table shows 130,000 to 150,000 clones, with over 60% occurring only once. The data were taken from a study of blood T cell repertoires in COVID-19. Study as a whole: COVID-19 samples, acute and convalescent, were from the United States, Italy and Spain. PBMCs, B-cell-depleted T cells, or T cells provided the cDNA or gDNA that made up the material.

Trimming pared 1 base from V and 4 bases from J, leaving 14 bases between. CDR3 size: 16 residues. The germline V gene encodes CDR1 LGHDT and CDR2 YNNKEL (reference sequence). This TCR was sampled from an elderly man with acute or convalescent COVID-19. This chain links TRBV3-1 (or the pseudogene TRBV3-2) with TRBJ1-3; D not resolved. The sequenced material came from peripheral blood. CDR3 DNA: TGTGCCAGCAGCCAAGGGCCCGCTCAATGGGGAAACACCATATATTTT. Its translation: CASSQGPAQWGNTIYF.